These T cell receptor beta chains were read from a single sample in a study of blood T cell repertoires in COVID-19. The repertoire was sequenced with immunoSEQ multiplex PCR; TCRdb's copy has only in-frame clones and lacks some. The table records 130,000 to 150,000 clones, roughly 76% of them present only once. Specimen: peripheral blood. These receptors all stem from a human donor with acute or convalescent COVID-19. The donor label of this sample is uncertain. Both conserved end residues are part of each CDR3. A D gene is named only where the DNA matches it firmly. Clone size is given for some rows only: seen once, a few or many times, or a class if the clone is expanded.

J,V,size,D,CDR3,DNA
TRBJ1-1,TRBV12-3/TRBV12-4,.,.,CASIFGNTEAFF,TGTGCCAGCATCTTCGGGAACACTGAAGCTTTCTTT
TRBJ1-1,TRBV7-9,.,.,CASSPDPGQNTEAFF,TGTGCCAGCAGCCCGGACCCGGGACAGAACACTGAAGCTTTCTTT
TRBJ2-1,TRBV12-3/TRBV12-4,.,.,CASSLNREGEQFF,TGTGCCAGCAGTTTGAACAGGGAGGGTGAGCAGTTCTTC
TRBJ1-1,TRBV13,.,TRBD1,CASSHRQGGTEAFF,TGTGCCAGCAGCCACCGACAGGGTGGCACTGAAGCTTTCTTT
TRBJ1-1,TRBV19,.,.,CASSKNRVEAFF,TGTGCCAGTAGTAAAAACAGGGTAGAAGCTTTCTTT
TRBJ1-2,TRBV5-4,.,TRBD1,CASSLGGGQGGNGYTF,TGTGCCAGCAGCTTGGGAGGGGGACAGGGAGGAAATGGCTACACCTTC
TRBJ1-4,TRBV4-1,once,TRBD1,CASSLRQGAGEKLFF,TGCGCCAGCAGCCTTCGACAGGGGGCAGGAGAAAAACTGTTTTTT
TRBJ2-6,TRBV7-9,.,TRBD1,CASRSPGTAISGANVLTF,TGTGCCAGCAGGTCCCCCGGGACAGCGATTTCTGGGGCCAACGTCCTGACTTTC
TRBJ1-5,TRBV19,.,.,CASSRGGEGNQPQHF,TGTGCCTCCAGTAGAGGGGGGGAGGGCAATCAGCCCCAGCATTTT
TRBJ1-6,TRBV6-1,.,.,CASSEYSQGSFDSPLHF,TGTGCCAGCAGTGAATACTCACAGGGAAGTTTTGATTCACCCCTCCACTTT
TRBJ2-7,TRBV27,once,.,CASSPTGFLEQYF,TGTGCCAGCAGTCCCACGGGTTTTTTGGAGCAGTACTTC
TRBJ2-7,TRBV2,once,TRBD2,CASSDLAGGVEQYF,TGTGCCAGCAGTGATTTAGCGGGGGGTGTCGAGCAGTACTTC
TRBJ2-2,TRBV6-5,few,.,CASISGGPGELFF,TGTGCCAGCATATCCGGGGGGCCCGGGGAGCTGTTTTTT
TRBJ1-6,TRBV19,few,.,CATSSYNSPLHF,TGTGCCACCAGCTCCTATAATTCACCCCTCCACTTT
TRBJ2-7,TRBV19,.,.,CASSITKGDYEQYF,TGTGCCAGTAGTATCACGAAAGGGGACTACGAGCAGTACTTC
TRBJ1-1,TRBV11-2,.,.,CASSPKGGGLTEAFF,TGTGCCAGCAGCCCCAAAGGGGGTGGTTTAACTGAAGCTTTCTTT
TRBJ1-2,TRBV13,once,.,CASSLGDRFSGYTF,TGTGCCAGCAGCTTAGGCGACAGGTTCTCTGGCTACACCTTC